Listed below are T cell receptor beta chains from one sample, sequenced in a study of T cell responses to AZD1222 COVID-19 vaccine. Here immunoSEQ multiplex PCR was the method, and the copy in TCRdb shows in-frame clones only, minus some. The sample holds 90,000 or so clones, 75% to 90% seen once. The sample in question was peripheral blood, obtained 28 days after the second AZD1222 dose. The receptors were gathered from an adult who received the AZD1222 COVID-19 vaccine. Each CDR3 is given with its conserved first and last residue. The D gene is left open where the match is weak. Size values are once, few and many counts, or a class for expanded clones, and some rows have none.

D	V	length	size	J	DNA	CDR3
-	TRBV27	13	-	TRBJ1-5	TGTGCCAGCCGAGGGCAGGGGCATCAGCCCCAGCATTTT	CASRGQGHQPQHF
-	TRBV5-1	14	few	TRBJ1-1	TGCGCCAGCAGCTTCGGGGGAATGTTCACTGAAGCTTTCTTT	CASSFGGMFTEAFF
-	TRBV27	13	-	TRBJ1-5	TGTGCCAGCAGTTTCCGGGGGAGGGAGCCCCAGCATTTT	CASSFRGREPQHF
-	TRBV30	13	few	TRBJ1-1	TGTGCCTGGAGTGTACAAGTACGCACTGAAGCTTTCTTT	CAWSVQVRTEAFF
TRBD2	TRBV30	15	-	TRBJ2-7	TGTGCCTGGAGCGCCGGACTAGCGGGCTCCTACGAGCAGTACTTC	CAWSAGLAGSYEQYF
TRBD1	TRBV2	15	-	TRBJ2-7	TGTGCCAGCAAGCTGACAGGGCTATTATCTTACGAGCAGTACTTC	CASKLTGLLSYEQYF
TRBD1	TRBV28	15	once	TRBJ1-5	TGTGCCAGCAGCCTACCCGGACAGGCTAATCAGCCCCAGCATTTT	CASSLPGQANQPQHF
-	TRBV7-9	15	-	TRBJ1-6	TGTGCCAGCAGCTCACAGGAGAATTATAATTCACCCCTCCACTTT	CASSSQENYNSPLHF
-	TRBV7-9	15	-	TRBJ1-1	TGTGCCAGCAGCTTGGAGGGGTACGAGGAGACTGAAGCTTTCTTT	CASSLEGYEETEAFF
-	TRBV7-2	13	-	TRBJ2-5	TGTGCCAGCAGCTTAGGTCGGAAAGAGACCCAGTACTTC	CASSLGRKETQYF
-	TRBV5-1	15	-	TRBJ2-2	TGCGCCAGCAGCCGGAGTTTGGAGGGGACCGGGGAGCTGTTTTTT	CASSRSLEGTGELFF
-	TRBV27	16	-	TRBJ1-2	TGTGCCAGCAGTTTAACTGGCGCATCTTCGACCTATGGCTACACCTTC	CASSLTGASSTYGYTF
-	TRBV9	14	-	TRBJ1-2	TGTGCCAGCAGCGTAGGACCATCCCCGTATGGCTACACCTTC	CASSVGPSPYGYTF
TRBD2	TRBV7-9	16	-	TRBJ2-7	TGTGCCAGCAGCTTCTCCGCGGGGGTGAGGGGACACGAGCAGTACTTC	CASSFSAGVRGHEQYF
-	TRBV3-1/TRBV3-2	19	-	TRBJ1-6	TGTGCCAGCAGCCAAGAGCCTTTAAAACCGGGACTAGTATGTTCACCCCTCCACTTT	CASSQEPLKPGLVCSPLHF
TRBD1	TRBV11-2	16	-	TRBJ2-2	TGTGCCAGCAGCTCCTGGACAGGGACGGGAACCGGGGAGCTGTTTTTT	CASSSWTGTGTGELFF
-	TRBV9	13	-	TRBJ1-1	TGTGCCAGCAGCGTCGGGGGAAGAACTGAAGCTTTCTTT	CASSVGGRTEAFF
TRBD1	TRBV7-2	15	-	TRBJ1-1	TGTGCCAGCAGCTTAGTGTCGGGACAGGGATCGTCAGCTTTCTTT	CASSLVSGQGSSAFF
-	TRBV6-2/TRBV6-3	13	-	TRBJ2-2	TGTGCCAGCAGTCGCGGACCCACCGGGGAGCTGTTTTTT	CASSRGPTGELFF
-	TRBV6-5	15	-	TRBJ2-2	TGTGCCACCACTAAGGGCCTTATCCTCACCGGGGAGCTGTTTTTT	CATTKGLILTGELFF